The 31 T cell receptor beta chains listed next were all sequenced from one sample in a study of blood T cell repertoires in COVID-19. Generated by immunoSEQ multiplex PCR, the TCRdb table keeps only in-frame clones and is missing some. The table shows 100,000 or so clones, with 80% to 95% occurring only once. The specimen was peripheral blood. The receptors were gathered from a man between 50 and 59 years old with active COVID-19.

Only one count was recorded for this clone. The chain links TRBV11-3 to TRBJ2-7, with a weak D call TRBD2 (5 bases). This CDR3 has 15 residues. Trimming removed 7 bases at V and 2 bases at J, with 18 bases between. Germline CDR1 is SGHNT and CDR2 is YENEEA. CDR3 sequence (DNA): TGTGCCAGCACCGCTAGAGGGCCCACCGCCTACGAGCAGTACTTC. It codes for CASTARGPTAYEQYF.

The chain is built from TRBV5-1 and TRBJ2-1; 10 bases are shared with TRBD2. CDR3 length: 17 residues. The V gene's germline CDR1 is SGHRS and CDR2 YFSETQ. With 2 bases clipped from V and 4 bases from J, the junction kept 9 bases outside the gene matches. The CDR3 region is CASSLSSGRIWYNEQFF. CDR3 DNA sequence: TGCGCCAGCAGCTTATCTAGCGGGAGAATCTGGTACAATGAGCAGTTCTTC. Full variable domain (remainder filled in from reference TRBV5-1 and TRBJ2-1): KAGVTQTPRYLIKTRGQQVTLSCSPISGHRSVSWYQQTPGQGLQFLFEYFSETQRNKGNFPGRFSGRQFSNSRSEMNVSTLELGDSALYLCASSLSSGRIWYNEQFFGPGTRLTVL.

V is TRBV27 and J is TRBJ2-1; 12 nucleotides agree with TRBD2. From germline, CDR1 is MNHEY and CDR2 SMNVEV (reference sequence). The V and J ends lost 3 bases and 13 bases, in that order; junction bases with no gene match: 4. The CDR3 sequence is 13 residues long. The CDR3 DNA reads TGTGCCAGCAGTTTCCTAGCGGGAGGGGAACAGTTCTTC. Amino acid sequence: CASSFLAGGEQFF.

The V and J genes are TRBV5-5 and TRBJ2-7, with D maybe TRBD2 (7 bases). Per germline, CDR1 SGHKS and CDR2 YYEKEE (reference sequence). This CDR3 has 15 residues. Trimming shortened V by 4 bases and J by 2 bases, and 16 bases separated the two germline ends. This chain's CDR3 is CASSPRGGFAYEQYF. In DNA, the CDR3 is TGTGCCAGCAGCCCAAGGGGGGGGTTCGCCTACGAGCAGTACTTC.

V and J are TRBV4-1 and TRBJ2-1, with D unresolved. Germline loops: CDR1 MGHRA, CDR2 YSYEKL. V was pared by 6 bases and J by 4 bases, with 4 bases between. The CDR3 contains 11 residues. Written as DNA, the CDR3 is TGCGCCAGCAGACATTACAATGAGCAGTTCTTC. Translating it yields CASRHYNEQFF.

The chain links TRBV7-9 to TRBJ2-1, with 7 bases aligning to TRBD2. The CDR3 sequence is 17 residues long. J was trimmed by 2 bases and V by 2 bases; bases with no gene match: 9. CDR1 SEHNR and CDR2 FQNEAQ come from the germline V gene (reference sequence). The CDR3 coding sequence is TGTGCCAGCAGCTTACCCAAGCGGGAAGCCCCCTACAATGAGCAGTTCTTC. Encoded protein: CASSLPKREAPYNEQFF.

V usage is TRBV12-3 or TRBV12-4 and J usage is TRBJ1-2; D gene unclear. Trimming took off 3 bases at V and 8 bases at J, with 13 bases between the two ends. The CDR3 spans 13 residues. Written as DNA, the CDR3 is TGTGCCAGCAGTTTTGCGTGGAGGTTGGGCTACACCTTC. This translates into CASSFAWRLGYTF.

The rearrangement uses TRBV28 and TRBJ1-2; 7 positions match TRBD1. Per the germline V gene, CDR1 is MDHEN and CDR2 is SYDVKM. The CDR3 has 18 amino acids. V shed 2 bases and J 4 bases; nucleotides not matched to a gene: 16. CDR3 DNA: TGTGCCAGCAGTTTACCTTACAGATCAGGGGGTCGGGGCTATGGCTACACCTTC. This sequence encodes CASSLPYRSGGRGYGYTF.

This chain uses TRBV18 with TRBJ2-3; D is undetermined. Trimming took off 0 bases at V and 0 bases at J, with 7 bases between the two ends. The CDR3 covers 15 residues. The germline V gene has CDR1 KGHSH and CDR2 LQKENI. The CDR3 nucleotides are TGTGCCAGCTCACCACCGGGCCGTAGCACAGATACGCAGTATTTT. It encodes CASSPPGRSTDTQYF.

This clone is medium-sized (0.01 to 0.1%) in the sample. This rearrangement joins TRBV2 to TRBJ1-5, with 9 bases that match TRBD1. CDR3 length: 17 residues. With 6 bases clipped from V and 5 bases from J, the junction kept 14 bases outside the gene matches. Germline assignment: CDR1 SNHLY and CDR2 FYNNEI. The chain's CDR3 is CASRAFRGTGPDQPQHF. As DNA, the CDR3 is TGTGCCAGCAGGGCATTCCGCGGGACAGGGCCCGATCAGCCCCAGCATTTT.

V gene TRBV10-2 combines with J gene TRBJ2-7, with 8 bases identical to TRBD1. Germline values: CDR1 WSHSY, CDR2 SAAADI. The trim removed 6 bases at V and 8 bases at J, leaving 12 bases unmatched. The CDR3 has 14 amino acids. CDR3 protein: CASSYTGTGIKQYF. CDR3 DNA sequence: TGCGCCAGCAGCTATACCGGGACAGGTATCAAGCAGTACTTC.

This clone was recorded only once. The V call is TRBV11-2, the J call TRBJ2-7, with a possible D match to TRBD2 (6 bases). This CDR3 is 16 amino acids long. Trimming shortened V by 1 base and J by 2 bases, and 15 bases separated the two germline ends. Per the germline V gene, CDR1 is SGHAT and CDR2 is FQNNGV. The CDR3 DNA reads as TGTGCCAGCAGCTTAGCCGCGGGAATAGAGACCTACGAGCAGTACTTC. It is translated as CASSLAAGIETYEQYF.

The V gene is TRBV4-1, the J gene TRBJ2-4; 13 nucleotides match TRBD2. J was trimmed by 6 bases and V by 4 bases; bases with no gene match: 6. The CDR3 sequence is 16 residues long. Germline V gene lookup returns CDR1 MGHRA and CDR2 YSYEKL. CDR3 in amino acids: CASSPGTSGTRNIQYF. The CDR3 coding sequence is TGCGCCAGCAGCCCCGGGACTAGCGGGACTAGAAACATTCAGTACTTC.

The chain joins TRBV4-2 to TRBJ2-7; TRBD1 is a possible D gene (5 bases). V dropped 1 base and J dropped 2 bases, with 12 bases sitting between them. The CDR3 spans 15 residues. The germline V gene has CDR1 LGHNA and CDR2 YNFKEQ. CDR3 loop: CASSQGQGGAYEQYF. CDR3 sequence (DNA): TGTGCCAGCAGCCAAGGGCAGGGTGGGGCCTACGAGCAGTACTTC.

V and J are TRBV4-2 and TRBJ1-6, with D tentatively TRBD1 (5 bases). The ends were cut back, 3 bases at V and 12 bases at J, with 6 bases in the middle. Germline lookup yields CDR1 LGHNA and CDR2 YNFKEQ. CDR3 size: 11 residues. For the CDR3, the DNA is TGTGCCAGCAGCCAGGGGGGACCCCTCCACTTT. This codes for CASSQGGPLHF.

The CDR3 DNA reads TGTGCCAGCAGTGAACGACAGGACTACGAGCAGTACTTC. Translating it yields CASSERQDYEQYF. The V and J genes are TRBV25-1 and TRBJ2-7; possibly TRBD1 for D (6 bases). V gave up 2 bases and J gave up 3 bases, with 8 bases separating them. The length of the CDR3 is 13 residues. The V gene's germline CDR1 is MGHDK and CDR2 SYGVNS.

This chain links TRBV7-9 with TRBJ2-7; 8 bases are a match to TRBD2. Per the germline V gene, CDR1 is SEHNR and CDR2 is FQNEAQ (reference sequence). Trimming cost V 2 bases and J 5 bases; bases outside gene matches: 5. This CDR3 is built from 14 residues. The CDR3 DNA sequence: TGTGCCAGCAGCTTACGAAGCGGGAGTGACGAGCAGTACTTC. Its protein is CASSLRSGSDEQYF.

The V call is TRBV9, the J call TRBJ1-1, with D possibly matching TRBD1 (6 bases). V shed 5 bases and J shed 5 bases, with 7 bases lying between them. Germline CDR1 and CDR2: SGDLS and YYNGEE. The CDR3 loop spans 11 amino acids. CDR3 nucleotides: TGTGCCAGCAGAAGGGGGACTGAAGCTTTCTTT. Translation gives CASRRGTEAFF.

V and J are TRBV19 and TRBJ1-2; 8 bases line up with TRBD1. The CDR3 has 11 amino acids. CDR1 is LNHDA and CDR2 is SQIVND in the germline V gene (reference sequence). V was clipped by 5 bases and J by 10 bases; unmatched bases: 3. CDR3 in DNA: TGTGCCAGTAGTGTGACAGGGGTCTACACCTTC. Protein: CASSVTGVYTF.

The chain joins TRBV12-3 or TRBV12-4 to TRBJ2-7, with TRBD2 as a possible D gene (5 bases). The CDR3 covers 12 residues. The V end lost 3 bases, the J end lost 12 bases, and 15 bases lay between the germline ends. CDR3 region: CASSLGYGSGYF. CDR3 DNA sequence: TGTGCCAGCAGTTTGGGTTATGGCAGCGGGTACTTC.

V usage is TRBV2 and J usage is TRBJ2-7; 9 bases fit TRBD1. In germline, CDR1 is SNHLY, CDR2 FYNNEI. The junction had 8 bases not matched to a gene; V was cut back by 11 bases and J by 9 bases. This CDR3 contains 11 residues. The CDR3 here is CAGGQGFVQYF. CDR3 bases: TGTGCCGGGGGACAGGGTTTTGTGCAGTACTTC.

V usage is TRBV21-1 and J usage is TRBJ2-7; the DNA was not used to check the table's D call, TRBD1. TRBV21-1 is given as a pseudogene. There are 15 residues in the CDR3. CDR3 sequence: CASWGRQGRFGEQYF. The CDR3 DNA reads as TGTGCCAGTTGGGGGAGACAGGGACGATTCGGCGAGCAGTACTTC.

This clone was counted a single time. The genes are TRBV7-3 and TRBJ2-1; the match to TRBD1 covers 7 bases. After removal of 4 bases from V and 12 bases from J, the junction contained 9 bases not matched to a gene. The germline CDR1 and CDR2 sequences are SGHTA and FQGTGA. The CDR3 has 13 amino acids. This chain's CDR3 is CASSSGTGERQFF. CDR3 nucleotides: TGTGCCAGCAGCTCAGGTACAGGGGAAAGGCAGTTCTTC.

The genes are TRBV5-5 and TRBJ1-4; D ambiguous. With 3 bases removed from V and 7 bases from J, the gap between germline ends came to 13 bases. Germline V gene data show CDR1 as SGHKS and CDR2 as YYEKEE (reference sequence). The CDR3 extends over 14 amino acids. The CDR3 coding sequence is TGTGCCAGCAGCTCCGGACCGGAGGGTGAAAAACTGTTTTTT. Protein: CASSSGPEGEKLFF. Supplemented by reference TRBV5-5 and TRBJ1-4, the full variable domain reads DAGVTQSPTHLIKTRGQQVTLRCSPISGHKSVSWYQQVLGQGPQFIFQYYEKEERGRGNFPDRFSARQFPNYSSELNVNALLLGDSALYLCASSSGPEGEKLFFGSGTQLSVL.

V and J are TRBV24-1 and TRBJ2-3; 9 positions agree with TRBD2. CDR1 and CDR2 from the germline V gene are KGHDR and SFDVKD. The V and J ends lost 4 bases and 6 bases, in that order; junction bases with no gene match: 4. The CDR3 runs to 14 residues. CDR3 nucleotide sequence: TGTGCCACCAGTGACGCGGGAGGGGTGGATACGCAGTATTTT. This translates into CATSDAGGVDTQYF.

The V gene is TRBV28, the J gene TRBJ1-1, with D hard to call. The V and J ends lost 6 bases and 0 bases respectively, with 14 bases between them. The CDR3 extends over 15 amino acids. Per the germline V gene, CDR1 is MDHEN and CDR2 is SYDVKM. The CDR3 DNA reads TGTGCCAGCAGCCCCCCGGTCGCCATGAACACTGAAGCTTTCTTT. Its protein is CASSPPVAMNTEAFF.

In this sample, this clone turned up a few times. The rearrangement joins TRBV6-1 to TRBJ1-4; D gene ambiguous. This CDR3 region has 11 residues. Germline loops: CDR1 MNHNS, CDR2 SASEGT. Trimming shortened V by 1 base and J by 15 bases, and 9 bases separated the two germline ends. CDR3 region: CASSEGGRLFF. As DNA, the CDR3 is TGTGCCAGCAGTGAAGGAGGCCGGTTGTTTTTT.

The gene calls are TRBV3-1 (or the pseudogene TRBV3-2) and TRBJ2-1; D gene ambiguous. Trimming removed 0 bases from V and 6 bases from J, with 15 bases in between. This CDR3 region has 16 residues. The germline V gene has CDR1 LGHDT and CDR2 YNNKEL (reference sequence). The CDR3 protein is CASSQDAIVLVNEQFF. The CDR3 nucleotides are TGTGCCAGCAGCCAAGACGCAATAGTTTTAGTCAATGAGCAGTTCTTC.

The chain uses TRBV6-4 and TRBJ1-1; a weak D match, TRBD1 (5 bases). V lost 2 bases, J lost 1 base, and 14 bases lay in between. There are 16 residues in the CDR3. CDR1 MRHNA and CDR2 SNTAGT come from the germline V gene. CDR3 nucleotide sequence: TGTGCCAGCAGTGACGGCGGGGCGCGAAAGAACACTGAAGCTTTCTTT. This sequence encodes CASSDGGARKNTEAFF.

The genes are TRBV7-8 and TRBJ2-7, with 8 bases identical to TRBD2. Germline V gene data show CDR1 as SGHVS and CDR2 as FQNEAQ. V shed 6 bases, J shed 2 bases, and the junction held 3 bases outside the gene matches. The CDR3 is 13 residues long. Written as DNA, the CDR3 is TGTGCCAGCAGACCGGGACTAGCCTACGAGCAGTACTTC. This translates into CASRPGLAYEQYF.

The J gene is TRBJ1-5, the V gene TRBV18; TRBD1 aligns across 7 bases. From germline, CDR1 is KGHSH and CDR2 LQKENI. V was clipped by 5 bases and J by 0 bases; unmatched bases: 10. The CDR3 has 17 residues. The CDR3 is CASSRPPTGISNQPQHF. CDR3 sequence (DNA): TGTGCCAGCTCAAGACCCCCGACAGGGATTAGCAATCAGCCCCAGCATTTT. The entire variable domain, with the rest obtained from reference TRBV18 and TRBJ1-5, is as follows: NAGVMQNPRHLVRRRGQEARLRCSPMKGHSHVYWYRQLPEEGLKFMVYLQKENIIDESGMPKERFSAEFPKEGPSILRIQQVVRGDSAAYFCASSRPPTGISNQPQHFGDGTRLSIL.